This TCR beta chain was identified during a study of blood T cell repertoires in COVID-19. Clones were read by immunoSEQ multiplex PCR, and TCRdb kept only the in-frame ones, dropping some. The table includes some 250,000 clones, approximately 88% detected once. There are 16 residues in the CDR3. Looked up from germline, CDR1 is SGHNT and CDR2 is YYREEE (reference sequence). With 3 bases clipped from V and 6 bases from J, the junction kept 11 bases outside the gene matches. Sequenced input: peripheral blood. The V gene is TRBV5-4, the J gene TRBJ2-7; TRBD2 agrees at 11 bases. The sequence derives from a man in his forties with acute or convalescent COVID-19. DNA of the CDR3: TGTGCCAGCAGCTCCCATACTAGCGGGAGATTGGCCGAGCAGTACTTC. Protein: CASSSHTSGRLAEQYF.